This entry is about one T cell receptor (beta chain). The antigen remains unidentified. The CDR3 sequence is 14 residues long. Germline V gene data show CDR1 as MDHEN and CDR2 as SYDVKM. With 4 bases removed from V and 1 base from J, the gap between germline ends came to 5 bases. The data were taken from a study of beta chain features in type 1 diabetes. Overall study context: Regarding age, gender and cell yields, patients proved similar to healthy donors. Study-wide results and caveats: A moderate, significant TCRB CDR3 shortening appeared in type 1 diabetes across four CD4+ subsets.

Sequenced material consisted of expressed TCRB transcripts (all of the isolated RNA was reverse transcribed). The protocol was immunoSEQ multiplex PCR, while the TCRdb copy is restricted to in-frame clones and leaves out a portion. The sample records 230,000 or so clones, about a sixth being singletons. This TCR was recovered from a man aged 25 to 45 with type 1 diabetes. The V call is TRBV28, the J call TRBJ2-6; D is ambiguous. Specimen: naive CD4+ T cells from blood. CDR3 sequence reads: CASSSTSGANVLTF. The CDR3, as DNA: TGTGCCAGCAGTTCGACATCTGGGGCCAACGTCCTGACTTTC.